These 6 T cell receptor beta chains were sequenced from one sample in a study of blood T cell repertoires in COVID-19. Sequencing used immunoSEQ multiplex PCR; TCRdb keeps in-frame clones, though not all of them. Among around 400,000 clones listed, around nine tenths were seen once. What was sequenced was PBMCs or T cells enriched from blood (not recorded which). The receptors stem from a woman aged 18-35 years who had been exposed to COVID-19.

This clone is a singleton in its sample. This sample includes further DNA sequences coding for the same CDR3. This chain uses TRBV7-2 with TRBJ2-7; TRBD2 is a possible D gene (6 bases). V lost 3 bases and J lost 0, with 6 bases in between. The CDR3 loop spans 13 amino acids. Per the germline V gene, CDR1 is SGHTA and CDR2 is FQGNSA. CDR3 coding DNA: TGTGCCAGCAGCTTGACTAGCTCCTACGAGCAGTACTTC. This sequence encodes CASSLTSSYEQYF.

The chain employs TRBV7-2 and TRBJ2-7, with 7 bases matching TRBD1. Per the germline V gene, CDR1 is SGHTA and CDR2 is FQGNSA. The CDR3 loop spans 14 amino acids. V dropped 5 bases and J dropped 3; count of bases not matched to a gene: 7. Written as DNA, the CDR3 is TGTGCCAGCAGCCCGACACAGGGGTTCTACGAGCAGTACTTC. This codes for CASSPTQGFYEQYF.

The J gene is TRBJ1-3, the V gene TRBV7-2, with 8 positions matching TRBD1. The CDR3 loop spans 14 amino acids. V was clipped by 3 bases and J by 6 bases; unmatched bases: 4. The germline CDR1 and CDR2 sequences are SGHTA and FQGNSA. The DNA of the CDR3 is TGTGCCAGCAGCTTCTACAGGGGGGAAAACACCATATATTTT. Its translation: CASSFYRGENTIYF.

This chain joins TRBV2 and TRBJ2-3; D unresolved. Trimming pared 8 bases from V and 3 bases from J, leaving 12 bases between. The CDR3 is 13 residues long. Per the germline V gene, CDR1 is SNHLY and CDR2 is FYNNEI. The CDR3 DNA reads TGTGCCAGCTGTCCAGGTCTAACAGATACGCAGTATTTT. Protein product: CASCPGLTDTQYF.

The chain links TRBV4-3 to TRBJ2-7, with D possibly being TRBD2 (5 bases). The length of the CDR3 is 14 residues. Trimming took 6 bases from V and 5 from J, leaving 17 bases between them. Per germline, CDR1 LGHNA and CDR2 YSLEER. The CDR3 spells CASRRTHRIDEQYF. The CDR3 nucleotides read TGCGCCAGCAGAAGGACTCACCGAATAGACGAGCAGTACTTC.

The chain combines TRBV3-1 (or the pseudogene TRBV3-2) with TRBJ2-1; D possibly corresponds to TRBD1 (6 bases). There are 15 residues in the CDR3. V lost 5 bases and J lost 4, with 15 bases in between. Germline CDR1 LGHDT, CDR2 YNNKEL (reference sequence). The CDR3 DNA is TGTGCCAGCAGCGAAGGACAGACAACTTACAATGAGCAGTTCTTC. As protein: CASSEGQTTYNEQFF.